A selection of T cell receptor beta chains follows, all from one sample in a study of blood T cells in healthy people across ages. MiXCR, run by TCRdb on the 5' RACE reads, gives a single entry per CDR3 protein. The sample lists 1.5 million to 2 million distinct CDR3 sequences; about two fifths were seen once. Sequenced input: blood. The receptors stem from a human donor in good health. CDR3s include the opening cysteine and the closing phenylalanine or tryptophan. A D gene is named only where the DNA matches it firmly. Not all rows give a size; the values are once, few, many and, for expanded clones, a class.

v_gene	d_gene	len	abundance	j_gene	CDR3nt	CDR3aa
TRBV7-6	NA	16	NA	TRBJ1-2	TGTGCCAGCAGCTTAGAATCGGGGGGGACACCGTATGGCTACACCTTC	CASSLESGGTPYGYTF
TRBV9	NA	15	few	TRBJ1-2	TGTGCCAGCAGCGTAGCGAGGGAGATATCCTATGGCTACACCTTC	CASSVAREISYGYTF
TRBV7-9	TRBD1	16	NA	TRBJ1-2	TGTGCCAGCAGGAATACCGGGACAGCACAGGAGTGTGGCTACACCTTC	CASRNTGTAQECGYTF
TRBV29-1	TRBD1	15	once	TRBJ1-1	TGCAACGTCCCCGGGACAGCCCTGGGATACACTGAAGCTTTCTTT	CNVPGTALGYTEAFF
TRBV6-6	NA	12	few	TRBJ2-1	TGTGCCAGCAGTCGACTTACTAATGAGCAGTTCTTC	CASSRLTNEQFF
TRBV29-1	TRBD1	13	NA	TRBJ2-7	TGCAGCGTTAGGACAGGGAGGTTCAACGAGCAGTACTTC	CSVRTGRFNEQYF
TRBV2	NA	15	few	TRBJ2-6	TGTGCCAGCAGTGAGGACCGAAAAGGGGCCAACGTCCTGACTTTC	CASSEDRKGANVLTF
TRBV6-5	NA	15	NA	TRBJ1-4	TGTGCCAGCAGTTACAATGAGGGGGCTAATGAAAAACTGTTTTTT	CASSYNEGANEKLFF
TRBV20-1	NA	13	NA	TRBJ2-5	TGCAGTGCTAGGCGAAACAGGGAAGAGACCCAGTACTTC	CSARRNREETQYF
TRBV10-3	NA	13	NA	TRBJ1-5	TGTGCCATCAGCGAGACAGATGTGCTAGCCCAGCATTTT	CAISETDVLAQHF
TRBV7-9	NA	9	few	TRBJ1-1	TGTGCCTTGGGGGGAGAAGCTTTCTTT	CALGGEAFF
TRBV19	NA	13	NA	TRBJ2-3	TGTGCCAGTGCCTTAGTGAAGTTGGATACGCAGTATTTT	CASALVKLDTQYF
TRBV28	TRBD1	17	few	TRBJ2-5	TGTGCCAGCATTCCCGGGACAGGGGGCGTCGGTGTAAAGACCCAGTACTTC	CASIPGTGGVGVKTQYF
TRBV15	NA	13	NA	TRBJ2-7	TGTGCCACCAGCAGAGAACTTATATACGAGCAGTACTTC	CATSRELIYEQYF
TRBV28	NA	13	NA	TRBJ1-2	TGTGCCAGCAGTTTTGTGTGGGACTATGGCTACACCTTC	CASSFVWDYGYTF
TRBV7-8	TRBD1	15	few	TRBJ1-4	TGTGCCAGCAGCTTAAAAACTCGGGACAGGGGAAAACTGTTTTTT	CASSLKTRDRGKLFF
TRBV12-3/TRBV12-4	NA	13	few	TRBJ2-7	TGTGCCAGCAGTTTAAAGCTAGCCGGGGAGCAGTACTTC	CASSLKLAGEQYF
TRBV7-2	TRBD2	15	few	TRBJ2-7	TGTGCCAGCAGCTTAGTGTTCGGGGGGGGTAACGAGCAGTACTTC	CASSLVFGGGNEQYF
TRBV4-3	NA	16	NA	TRBJ1-1	TGCGCCAGCAGCCAAGAGGTAGAACAGGGGAACACTGAAGCTTTCTTT	CASSQEVEQGNTEAFF
TRBV29-1	NA	14	NA	TRBJ1-1	TGCAGCGTTGAAACGAGGGCTAGCGACACTGAAGCTTTCTTT	CSVETRASDTEAFF
TRBV20-1	TRBD2	17	NA	TRBJ2-5	TGCAGTGCTAGAGATAAGGTAGCGGGGGCCCGCAAGGGGACCCAGTACTTC	CSARDKVAGARKGTQYF
TRBV2	TRBD1	14	NA	TRBJ1-2	TGTGCCAGCAGTGCAACAGGGGATTCCTATGGCTACACCTTC	CASSATGDSYGYTF
TRBV7-2	NA	12	few	TRBJ2-3	TGTGCCAGCAGCTGGGAGACGGGTCCGCAGTATTTT	CASSWETGPQYF
TRBV5-6	NA	17	few	TRBJ2-4	TGTGCCAGCAGCTTGTTAGGGCAGGGAGTAGCCAAAAACATTCAGTACTTC	CASSLLGQGVAKNIQYF
TRBV15	NA	12	NA	TRBJ2-1	TGTGCCACCAGCAGAGATAGGGATGAGCAGTTCTTC	CATSRDRDEQFF
TRBV20-1	NA	13	few	TRBJ2-7	TGCAGTGCTAGAGATCTGGGTCTCTGGGAGCAGTACTTC	CSARDLGLWEQYF
TRBV9	NA	15	NA	TRBJ1-6	TGTGCCAGCAGCCCTTCCGGGACGGCAAGTTCACCCCTCCACTTT	CASSPSGTASSPLHF
TRBV6-6	NA	17	NA	TRBJ2-3	TGTGCCAGCAGGGCTGAGGGGGTCCCTTGGGTGACAGATACGCAGTATTTT	CASRAEGVPWVTDTQYF
TRBV7-2	NA	12	few	TRBJ2-1	TGTGCCAGCAGCTTGGTGACCAATGAGCAGTTCTTC	CASSLVTNEQFF
TRBV11-3	NA	14	few	TRBJ1-1	TGTGCCAGCAGCCGAACGACGGTGAACACTGAAGCTTTCTTT	CASSRTTVNTEAFF
TRBV27	NA	12	many	TRBJ2-7	TGTGCCAGCGGTCAAGGTACCTACGAGCAGTACTTC	CASGQGTYEQYF
TRBV29-1	TRBD1	11	few	TRBJ1-2	TGCAGCGCTCAGGGGGCGATTGGCTACACCTTC	CSAQGAIGYTF
TRBV4-3	TRBD2	16	NA	TRBJ2-1	TGCGCCAGCAGCCAAGATACGGCGGGGGGGAAAGAGACCCAGTTCTTC	CASSQDTAGGKETQFF
TRBV29-1	NA	15	NA	TRBJ2-1	TGCAGCGTTGAAGATCGTTACAGCCTTTTCAATGAGCAGTTCTTC	CSVEDRYSLFNEQFF
TRBV7-6	NA	15	many	TRBJ1-2	TGTGCCAGCAGCTTAGCGAAGGGACACACCTATGGCTACACCTTC	CASSLAKGHTYGYTF
TRBV29-1	NA	15	NA	TRBJ2-3	TGCAGCGCCAAGCCCGGGGCGGATCACACAGATACGCAGTATTTT	CSAKPGADHTDTQYF
TRBV7-3	NA	18	once	TRBJ1-2	TGTGCCAGCAGCTCGTACACAACTTCGCGGACTCAAAGGCATGGCTACACCTTC	CASSSYTTSRTQRHGYTF
TRBV12-3/TRBV12-4	TRBD1	17	NA	TRBJ1-1	TGTGCCAGCAGTTTGGGGGGGACAGGGGCTTCTAACACTGAAGCTTTCTTT	CASSLGGTGASNTEAFF
TRBV18	NA	12	few	TRBJ1-1	TGTGCCAGCTCACCACAATACACTGAAGCTTTCTTT	CASSPQYTEAFF
TRBV11-2	NA	16	NA	TRBJ2-1	TGTGCCAGCAGCTTAGGGGGGGGCACCGTCTGCAATGAGCAGTTCTTC	CASSLGGGTVCNEQFF
TRBV9	TRBD2	15	NA	TRBJ2-3	TGTGCCAGCAGCCCGGGACTATTAAGCACAGATACGCAGTATTTT	CASSPGLLSTDTQYF
TRBV24-1	NA	14	few	TRBJ1-2	TGTGCCACCAGTGATCTATCAGGACTAGGGGGCTACACCTTC	CATSDLSGLGGYTF
TRBV7-9	NA	16	NA	TRBJ2-5	TGTGCCAGCAGTATAACCGGACAGTCCGATCAAGAGACCCAGTACTTC	CASSITGQSDQETQYF